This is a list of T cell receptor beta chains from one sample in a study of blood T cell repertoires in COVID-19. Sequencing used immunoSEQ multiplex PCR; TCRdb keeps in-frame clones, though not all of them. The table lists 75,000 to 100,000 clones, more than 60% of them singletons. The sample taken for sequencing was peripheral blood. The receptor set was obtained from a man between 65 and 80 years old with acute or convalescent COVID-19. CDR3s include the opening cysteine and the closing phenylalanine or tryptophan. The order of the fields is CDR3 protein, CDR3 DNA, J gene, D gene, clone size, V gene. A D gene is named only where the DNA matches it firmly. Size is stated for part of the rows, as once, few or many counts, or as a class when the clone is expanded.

CDR3 protein: CAGGTGPSGQYF; CDR3 DNA: TGTGCCGGCGGGACAGGTCCATCAGGGCAGTACTTC; J gene: TRBJ2-7; D gene: TRBD1; clone size: few; V gene: TRBV30
CDR3 protein: CASSLVSTGTGELFF; CDR3 DNA: TGTGCCAGTAGTCTAGTTTCGACAGGCACCGGGGAGCTGTTTTTT; J gene: TRBJ2-2; D gene: .; clone size: .; V gene: TRBV19
CDR3 protein: CASSAGTEYEQYF; CDR3 DNA: TGTGCCAGCAGCGCCGGGACAGAATACGAGCAGTACTTC; J gene: TRBJ2-7; D gene: TRBD1; clone size: .; V gene: TRBV5-6
CDR3 protein: CASSQARQGNQPQHF; CDR3 DNA: TGTGCCAGCAGCCAGGCTCGACAGGGGAATCAGCCCCAGCATTTT; J gene: TRBJ1-5; D gene: TRBD1; clone size: few; V gene: TRBV4-2
CDR3 protein: CASRRTLSYEQYF; CDR3 DNA: TGTGCCAGCAGGAGAACACTATCCTACGAGCAGTACTTC; J gene: TRBJ2-7; D gene: .; clone size: few; V gene: TRBV12-3/TRBV12-4
CDR3 protein: CAKGDISKETQYF; CDR3 DNA: TGTGCGAAAGGGGATATAAGTAAAGAGACCCAGTACTTC; J gene: TRBJ2-5; D gene: .; clone size: .; V gene: TRBV5-4
CDR3 protein: CASSVAGWTGANVLTF; CDR3 DNA: TGTGCCAGCAGCGTAGCGGGGTGGACTGGGGCCAACGTCCTGACTTTC; J gene: TRBJ2-6; D gene: .; clone size: few; V gene: TRBV9
CDR3 protein: CASAGTGGGTQYF; CDR3 DNA: TGTGCCAGCGCAGGGACAGGGGGCGGGACCCAGTACTTC; J gene: TRBJ2-5; D gene: TRBD1; clone size: .; V gene: TRBV27
CDR3 protein: CASSRGQTYEQYF; CDR3 DNA: TGTGCCAGCAGCCGTGGACAAACCTACGAGCAGTACTTC; J gene: TRBJ2-7; D gene: .; clone size: .; V gene: TRBV6-6
CDR3 protein: CAWSVSGKGTEAFF; CDR3 DNA: TGTGCCTGGAGTGTTTCAGGGAAGGGCACTGAAGCTTTCTTT; J gene: TRBJ1-1; D gene: .; clone size: .; V gene: TRBV30
CDR3 protein: CASSQSAVGNTIYF; CDR3 DNA: TGTGCCAGCAGCCAATCGGCAGTCGGAAACACCATATATTTT; J gene: TRBJ1-3; D gene: .; clone size: .; V gene: TRBV16
CDR3 protein: CASSRIGAGGTDTQYF; CDR3 DNA: TGCGCCAGCAGCCGCATAGGGGCGGGAGGCACAGATACGCAGTATTTT; J gene: TRBJ2-3; D gene: TRBD2; clone size: once; V gene: TRBV5-1
CDR3 protein: CASTRQGWTEAFF; CDR3 DNA: TGTGCCAGCACCAGACAGGGATGGACTGAAGCTTTCTTT; J gene: TRBJ1-1; D gene: TRBD1; clone size: .; V gene: TRBV5-4
CDR3 protein: CASSPERAVRVDTQYF; CDR3 DNA: TGCGCCAGCAGCCCAGAGCGAGCGGTGAGGGTGGATACGCAGTATTTT; J gene: TRBJ2-3; D gene: .; clone size: .; V gene: TRBV4-3
CDR3 protein: CASSYGQEPDQPQHF; CDR3 DNA: TGTGCCAGCAGTTACGGACAGGAGCCCGATCAGCCCCAGCATTTT; J gene: TRBJ1-5; D gene: TRBD1; clone size: .; V gene: TRBV6-5
CDR3 protein: CASSLEDSEYSNQPQHF; CDR3 DNA: TGTGCCAGCAGCTTAGAGGACAGCGAGTATAGCAATCAGCCCCAGCATTTT; J gene: TRBJ1-5; D gene: .; clone size: .; V gene: TRBV2
CDR3 protein: CASREGTGWHEQFF; CDR3 DNA: TGTGCCAGCAGAGAAGGGACAGGGTGGCATGAGCAGTTCTTC; J gene: TRBJ2-1; D gene: TRBD1; clone size: once; V gene: TRBV28
CDR3 protein: CASSPEVNYGYTF; CDR3 DNA: TGTGCCAGCTCACCAGAGGTAAACTATGGCTACACCTTC; J gene: TRBJ1-2; D gene: .; clone size: few; V gene: TRBV18
CDR3 protein: CASSLRVTAINEKLFF; CDR3 DNA: TGTGCCAGCAGTTTACGCGTCACTGCTATTAATGAAAAACTGTTTTTT; J gene: TRBJ1-4; D gene: .; clone size: .; V gene: TRBV28
CDR3 protein: CASSVRGEQFF; CDR3 DNA: TGTGCCAGCAGCGTACGGGGTGAGCAGTTCTTC; J gene: TRBJ2-1; D gene: .; clone size: once; V gene: TRBV9
CDR3 protein: CASTDLRGEGYGYTF; CDR3 DNA: TGTGCCAGTACCGACCTACGGGGGGAGGGCTATGGCTACACCTTC; J gene: TRBJ1-2; D gene: .; clone size: .; V gene: TRBV19
CDR3 protein: CASSEAGSTEAFF; CDR3 DNA: TGTGCCAGCAGTGAGGCAGGTAGCACTGAAGCTTTCTTT; J gene: TRBJ1-1; D gene: .; clone size: .; V gene: TRBV2
CDR3 protein: CSVKGQTYEQYF; CDR3 DNA: TGCAGCGTGAAGGGACAGACCTACGAGCAGTACTTC; J gene: TRBJ2-7; D gene: TRBD1; clone size: .; V gene: TRBV29-1
CDR3 protein: CASSVTSYNYGYTF; CDR3 DNA: TGTGCCAGCAGCGTGACAAGCTATAACTATGGCTACACCTTC; J gene: TRBJ1-2; D gene: .; clone size: .; V gene: TRBV9
CDR3 protein: CASTFSQGGLNTEAFF; CDR3 DNA: TGTGCCAGCACTTTCTCCCAGGGGGGCCTGAACACTGAAGCTTTCTTT; J gene: TRBJ1-1; D gene: TRBD1; clone size: .; V gene: TRBV2
CDR3 protein: CASSFQDREGSPLHF; CDR3 DNA: TGTGCCAGCAGTTTCCAGGACAGGGAGGGGTCACCCCTCCACTTT; J gene: TRBJ1-6; D gene: TRBD1; clone size: many; V gene: TRBV27
CDR3 protein: CASSPPRTASTEAFF; CDR3 DNA: TGTGCCAGCAGTCCACCCCGGACAGCGAGCACTGAAGCTTTCTTT; J gene: TRBJ1-1; D gene: .; clone size: .; V gene: TRBV6-5
CDR3 protein: CASSDPTVNSNQPQHF; CDR3 DNA: TGTGCCAGCAGCGACCCGACAGTAAATAGCAATCAGCCCCAGCATTTT; J gene: TRBJ1-5; D gene: .; clone size: many; V gene: TRBV2
CDR3 protein: CASSQDGAGVLDEQYF; CDR3 DNA: TGTGCCAGCAGCCAAGATGGGGCAGGGGTACTGGACGAGCAGTACTTC; J gene: TRBJ2-7; D gene: .; clone size: .; V gene: TRBV14
CDR3 protein: CASSQVAGGTDTQYF; CDR3 DNA: TGTGCCAGCAGCCAAGTAGCGGGGGGCACAGATACGCAGTATTTT; J gene: TRBJ2-3; D gene: TRBD2; clone size: once; V gene: TRBV3-1/TRBV3-2
CDR3 protein: CASSQVTGDYGYTF; CDR3 DNA: TGTGCCAGCAGCCAAGTCACAGGGGACTATGGCTACACCTTC; J gene: TRBJ1-2; D gene: TRBD1; clone size: .; V gene: TRBV14
CDR3 protein: CASSSGDRNSPLHF; CDR3 DNA: TGTGCCAGCAGCTCCGGGGACAGGAATTCACCCCTCCACTTT; J gene: TRBJ1-6; D gene: TRBD1; clone size: .; V gene: TRBV5-6
CDR3 protein: CASSQGQGITGANVLTF; CDR3 DNA: TGTGCCAGCAGCCAGGGACAGGGGATAACGGGGGCCAACGTCCTGACTTTC; J gene: TRBJ2-6; D gene: TRBD1; clone size: .; V gene: TRBV2
CDR3 protein: CASSLVGGEAFF; CDR3 DNA: TGTGCCAGCAGTTTAGTCGGAGGGGAAGCTTTCTTT; J gene: TRBJ1-1; D gene: .; clone size: .; V gene: TRBV27
CDR3 protein: CASSLEGANQPQHF; CDR3 DNA: TGTGCCAGCAGTTTGGAGGGAGCCAATCAGCCCCAGCATTTT; J gene: TRBJ1-5; D gene: .; clone size: .; V gene: TRBV27
CDR3 protein: CASSRGQGFSPLHF; CDR3 DNA: TGTGCCAGCAGCCGCGGACAGGGCTTTTCACCCCTCCACTTT; J gene: TRBJ1-6; D gene: TRBD1; clone size: once; V gene: TRBV11-1
CDR3 protein: CASSDRDTNQPQHF; CDR3 DNA: TGTGCCAGCAGCGACCGGGACACGAATCAGCCCCAGCATTTT; J gene: TRBJ1-5; D gene: .; clone size: once; V gene: TRBV5-4
CDR3 protein: CASSLGLAGVDYEQYF; CDR3 DNA: TGTGCCAGCAGCTTGGGCCTAGCGGGAGTAGACTACGAGCAGTACTTC; J gene: TRBJ2-7; D gene: TRBD2; clone size: few; V gene: TRBV5-4
CDR3 protein: CASSVEGQVDSPLHF; CDR3 DNA: TGTGCCAGCAGCGTAGAGGGACAGGTTGATTCACCCCTCCACTTT; J gene: TRBJ1-6; D gene: TRBD1; clone size: .; V gene: TRBV9
CDR3 protein: CASSYSGQETQYF; CDR3 DNA: TGTGCCAGCAGCTATAGCGGCCAAGAGACCCAGTACTTC; J gene: TRBJ2-5; D gene: .; clone size: .; V gene: TRBV28
CDR3 protein: CASSLGGGSYGYTF; CDR3 DNA: TGTGCCAGCAGTTTAGGAGGAGGATCCTATGGCTACACCTTC; J gene: TRBJ1-2; D gene: .; clone size: .; V gene: TRBV28
CDR3 protein: CASSTNRSPYEQYF; CDR3 DNA: TGTGCCAGCAGCACTAACAGGTCCCCCTACGAGCAGTACTTC; J gene: TRBJ2-7; D gene: .; clone size: .; V gene: TRBV2
CDR3 protein: CASSLGAASSTDTQYF; CDR3 DNA: TGTGCCAGCAGCTTGGGAGCGGCCTCTAGCACAGATACGCAGTATTTT; J gene: TRBJ2-3; D gene: .; clone size: .; V gene: TRBV7-3
CDR3 protein: CASTGQGNTEAFF; CDR3 DNA: TGTGCCAGCACCGGACAGGGGAACACTGAAGCTTTCTTT; J gene: TRBJ1-1; D gene: TRBD1; clone size: once; V gene: TRBV2